Listed below are T cell receptor beta chains from one sample, sequenced in a study of OX40 agonist ivuxolimab in advanced cancers. Sequencing was performed with immunoSEQ multiplex PCR; in TCRdb, only in-frame clones are kept and a portion is missing. The sample yields 51,000 or so clones, around 74% seen once. Sample: CD4+ or CD8+ T cells sorted from blood, taken in a trial of the OX40 agonist ivuxolimab. These TCRs come from an adult with an advanced solid tumor such as melanoma, head and neck, liver or kidney cancer. Both conserved end residues are part of each CDR3. D genes are given only for firm matches. The size of a clone is reported for some rows only, either as once, few or many, or as a class for expanded clones.

-	TRBV5-1	-	TRBJ2-7	TGCGCCAGCAGCTCCCGAATGGGGGCCTACGAGCAGTACTTC	CASSSRMGAYEQYF
-	TRBV6-6	TRBD1	TRBJ2-7	TGTGCCAGCAGTTACCAAGACAGGGACTACGAGCAGTACTTC	CASSYQDRDYEQYF
-	TRBV4-2	-	TRBJ1-2	TGTGCCAGCAGCAGATACAGGGATAAGAATGGCTACACCTTC	CASSRYRDKNGYTF
-	TRBV28	-	TRBJ2-5	TGTGCCAGCAGTTTGGGCAGGTCACAAGAGACCCAGTACTTC	CASSLGRSQETQYF
once	TRBV5-1	TRBD1	TRBJ2-5	TGCGCCAGCAGCTTCGGGACAGCTCGGGAGACCCAGTACTTC	CASSFGTARETQYF
-	TRBV7-6	TRBD2	TRBJ2-3	TGTGCCAGCAGCTTAAGTACGGGACTAGTAAGCACAGATACGCAGTATTTT	CASSLSTGLVSTDTQYF
-	TRBV11-2	TRBD1	TRBJ2-5	TGTGCCAGCAGCTTAGACCAACAGGGGGCTCGAGAGACCCAGTACTTC	CASSLDQQGARETQYF
-	TRBV5-5	-	TRBJ1-1	TGTGCCAGCAGTCTCACTTGGAACACTGAAGCTTTCTTT	CASSLTWNTEAFF
-	TRBV7-2	-	TRBJ1-5	TGTGCCAGCAGCCCCGGTGCAGGAGACAATCAGCCCCAGCATTTT	CASSPGAGDNQPQHF
-	TRBV7-8	-	TRBJ1-1	TGTGCCAGCAGCTCCACCTTGGGGACTGAAGCTTTCTTT	CASSSTLGTEAFF
-	TRBV4-1	-	TRBJ2-6	TGCGCCAGCAGCCAGAGGGGCTCTGGGGCCAACGTCCTGACTTTC	CASSQRGSGANVLTF
-	TRBV18	-	TRBJ1-1	TGTGCCAGCTCACCTAACGAGGATAGAACTGAAGCTTTCTTT	CASSPNEDRTEAFF
-	TRBV4-1	-	TRBJ1-1	TGCGCCAGCAGCCAAGGGTGGTTGGGAGGCGTGAACACTGAAGCTTTCTTT	CASSQGWLGGVNTEAFF
-	TRBV5-6	TRBD1	TRBJ1-1	TGTGCCAGCAGCTTATTAGGACAGGGAGTGGTCACTGAAGCTTTCTTT	CASSLLGQGVVTEAFF
once	TRBV4-2	TRBD2	TRBJ2-7	TGTGCCAGCAGCCACTCGGGAGGAGGTTACGAGCAGTACTTC	CASSHSGGGYEQYF
-	TRBV27	TRBD2	TRBJ2-3	TGTGCCAGCAGTTTATCCGGCGGGGGGGCCGGAGGTACGCAGTATTTT	CASSLSGGGAGGTQYF
-	TRBV7-3	TRBD1	TRBJ2-2	TGTGCCAGCAGGACAGGGTCAAGCACCGGGGAGCTGTTTTTT	CASRTGSSTGELFF